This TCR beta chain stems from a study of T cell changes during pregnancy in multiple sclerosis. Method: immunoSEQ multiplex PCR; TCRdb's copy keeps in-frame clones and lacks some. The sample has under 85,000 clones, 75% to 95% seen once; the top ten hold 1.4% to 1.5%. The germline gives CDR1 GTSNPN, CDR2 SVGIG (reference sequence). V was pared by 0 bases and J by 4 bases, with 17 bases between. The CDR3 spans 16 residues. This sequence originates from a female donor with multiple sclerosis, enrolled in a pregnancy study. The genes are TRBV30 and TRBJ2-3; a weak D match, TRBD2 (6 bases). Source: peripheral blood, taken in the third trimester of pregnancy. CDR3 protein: CAWSVGGPPGADTQYF. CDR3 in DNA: TGTGCCTGGAGTGTGGGAGGACCCCCTGGGGCAGATACGCAGTATTTT.